This passage covers 27 T cell receptor beta chains from one sample sequenced in a study of blood T cell repertoires in COVID-19. Only in-frame clones appear in the TCRdb table, and some are missing; sequencing was by immunoSEQ multiplex PCR. The table shows approximately 240,000 clones, with over 75% occurring only once. Sequences were obtained from peripheral blood. The receptor set was obtained from a woman in her thirties or forties who had recovered from COVID-19.

The genes are TRBV29-1 and TRBJ2-7, with 7 positions matching TRBD2. Trimming at V came to 3 bases and at J to 3 bases, leaving 8 bases not matched to a gene. Germline CDR1 is SQVTM and CDR2 is ANQGSEA. The CDR3 is made up of 14 amino acids. This CDR3 reads CSVDTGTKGYEQYF. In DNA form, the CDR3 reads TGCAGCGTTGATACCGGGACTAAGGGCTACGAGCAGTACTTC.

The chain joins TRBV24-1 to TRBJ2-3; TRBD2 agrees at 9 bases. The CDR3 runs to 17 residues. The V gene end was trimmed by 3 bases and the J gene end by 5 bases; junction bases not matched to a gene: 11. Germline V gene sequence: CDR1 KGHDR, CDR2 SFDVKD. CDR3: CATSDAPKRGAVDTQYF. CDR3 nucleotide sequence: TGTGCCACCAGTGATGCCCCTAAGCGGGGGGCGGTAGATACGCAGTATTTT.

The chain combines TRBV4-3 with TRBJ1-2; the D gene is possibly TRBD1 (5 bases). The CDR3 runs to 18 residues. Germline V lookup: CDR1 LGHNA, CDR2 YSLEER. Trimming took 1 base from V and 4 from J, leaving 22 bases between them. As DNA, the CDR3 is TGCGCCAGCAGCCAAGGGAAAGGGACTCGGGGCGGCAGCTATGGCTACACCTTC. This codes for CASSQGKGTRGGSYGYTF.

This clone appeared a few times. This chain links TRBV12-3 or TRBV12-4 with TRBJ1-1; D is perhaps TRBD1 (6 bases). V was pared by 3 bases and J by 8 bases, with 13 bases between. The CDR3 length is 13 residues. The CDR3 spells CASSFRVGAEAFF. The CDR3 DNA is TGTGCCAGCAGTTTCAGGGTGGGGGCCGAAGCTTTCTTT.

This rearrangement joins TRBV19 to TRBJ1-2; 10 positions match TRBD1. The V gene end was trimmed by 3 bases and the J gene end by 3 bases; junction bases not matched to a gene: 4. The CDR3 has 15 amino acids. Germline V CDR1 and CDR2: LNHDA, SQIVND (reference sequence). For the CDR3, the DNA is TGTGCCAGTAGTATTTCGACAGGGGGCGACTATGGCTACACCTTC. Translation gives CASSISTGGDYGYTF.

V and J are TRBV5-1 and TRBJ2-1; no clear D. Trimming left V 2 bases short and J 6 bases short, with 12 bases between. Germline lookup yields CDR1 SGHRS and CDR2 YFSETQ. The CDR3 length is 14 residues. The CDR3 region is CASSFLRSGNEQFF. In nucleotides, the CDR3 is TGCGCCAGCAGCTTTTTACGTTCGGGCAATGAGCAGTTCTTC.

The rearrangement joins TRBV4-3 to TRBJ1-1; TRBD1 might be the D (6 bases). Between the trimmed V and J ends, which lost 2 bases and 1 base, there was a span of 17 bases. The CDR3 totals 17 residues. Germline CDR1 LGHNA, CDR2 YSLEER. The CDR3 loop reads CASSQTTGHHENTEAFF. The CDR3 DNA reads as TGCGCCAGCAGCCAAACCACGGGACATCACGAGAACACTGAAGCTTTCTTT.

To note about this clone: The sample contains more than one DNA sequence encoding this CDR3. The chain links TRBV5-1 to TRBJ1-5; D not resolved. This CDR3 contains 16 residues. Trimming took off 0 bases at V and 4 bases at J, with 14 bases between the two ends. Germline assignment: CDR1 SGHRS and CDR2 YFSETQ. CDR3 coding DNA: TGCGCCAGCAGCTTGGGTACCGGAGGGTTAAATCAGCCCCAGCATTTT. Translating gives CASSLGTGGLNQPQHF.

This chain joins TRBV20-1 and TRBJ1-4, with D maybe TRBD1 (5 bases). The CDR3 is made up of 11 amino acids. From germline, CDR1 is DFQATT and CDR2 SNEGSKA (reference sequence). The V and J ends lost 3 bases and 17 bases respectively, with 16 bases between them. CDR3 nucleotides: TGCAGTGCTAGTAACCGGGGGAGGAGTTTTTTT. Translation: CSASNRGRSFF.

The rearrangement uses TRBV5-4 and TRBJ2-3; TRBD2 matches 8 bases. The CDR3 covers 16 residues. V dropped 6 bases and J dropped 0; count of bases not matched to a gene: 9. Germline assignment: CDR1 SGHNT and CDR2 YYREEE (reference sequence). The CDR3 region has the DNA TGTGCCAGCACCCCCGGACTAGCAGCTAGCACAGATACGCAGTATTTT. It is translated as CASTPGLAASTDTQYF.

This chain uses TRBV5-1 with TRBJ2-7, with D perhaps matching TRBD2 (6 bases). Germline CDR1 reads SGHRS; CDR2 reads YFSETQ. Trimming took 0 bases from V and 0 from J, leaving 13 bases between them. There are 16 residues in the CDR3. The CDR3: CASSLGFGSTSYEQYF. In nucleotides, the CDR3 is TGCGCCAGCAGCTTGGGTTTCGGGAGTACCTCCTACGAGCAGTACTTC.

J is TRBJ1-5 and V is TRBV3-1 (or the pseudogene TRBV3-2); no reliable D call. This CDR3 is 14 amino acids long. CDR1 is LGHDT and CDR2 is YNNKEL in the germline V gene (reference sequence). The V and J ends lost 4 bases and 0 bases respectively, with 7 bases between them. The CDR3 coding sequence is TGTGCCAGCAGCCTATATAATAGCAATCAGCCCCAGCATTTT. This sequence encodes CASSLYNSNQPQHF.

The chain recombines TRBV29-1 with TRBJ1-3, with TRBD1 identical over 8 bases. The CDR3 has 12 amino acids. CDR1 is SQVTM, CDR2 ANQGSEA, per germline. Unmatched junction bases numbered 3, after V lost 7 bases and J lost 4 bases. In DNA, the CDR3 is TGCAGCGCCCGGACAGGGGGAAACACCATATATTTT. Its protein product is CSARTGGNTIYF. Combining the CDR3 with reference TRBV29-1 and TRBJ1-3 gives the whole variable domain SAVISQKPSRDICQRGTSLTIQCQVDSQVTMMFWYRQQPGQSLTLIATANQGSEATYESGFVIDKFPISRPNLTFSTLTVSNMSPEDSSIYLCSARTGGNTIYFGEGSWLTVV.

The gene calls are TRBV9 and TRBJ2-1; the D gene is possibly TRBD2 (5 bases). Trimming shortened V by 0 bases and J by 6 bases, and 10 bases separated the two germline ends. This CDR3 is 14 amino acids long. The germline V gene encodes CDR1 SGDLS and CDR2 YYNGEE. Here the CDR3 DNA reads TGTGCCAGCAGCGTAGGAGGGCGCTCCAATGAGCAGTTCTTC. Amino acid sequence: CASSVGGRSNEQFF.

The chain recombines TRBV18 with TRBJ2-6, with 7 bases that match TRBD2. The V gene end was trimmed by 3 bases and the J gene end by 2 bases; junction bases not matched to a gene: 10. Germline CDR1 and CDR2: KGHSH and LQKENI. There are 18 residues in the CDR3. CDR3 in amino acids: CASSPLPGGSTGANVLTF. The DNA for the CDR3 is TGTGCCAGCTCACCCCTCCCCGGCGGGAGCACTGGGGCCAACGTCCTGACTTTC.

This chain joins TRBV18 and TRBJ1-2; 7 positions match TRBD1. Germline CDR1 and CDR2: KGHSH and LQKENI. With V trimmed by 5 bases and J by 2 bases, 5 bases remained unmatched. This CDR3 comprises 14 residues. For the CDR3, the DNA is TGTGCCAGCTCATCTGGACAGGAAAACTATGGCTACACCTTC. Its translation: CASSSGQENYGYTF. Filled out from reference TRBV18 and TRBJ1-2, the complete variable domain reads NAGVMQNPRHLVRRRGQEARLRCSPMKGHSHVYWYRQLPEEGLKFMVYLQKENIIDESGMPKERFSAEFPKEGPSILRIQQVVRGDSAAYFCASSSGQENYGYTFGSGTRLTVV.

This clone was counted a few times. The chain couples TRBV7-9 to TRBJ1-5; TRBD1 agrees at 7 bases. V shed 4 bases and J 0 bases; nucleotides not matched to a gene: 6. Germline V gives CDR1 SEHNR, CDR2 FQNEAQ (reference sequence). This CDR3 is built from 16 residues. The CDR3, as DNA: TGTGCCAGCAGCTCGACATCAGGGGGTAGCAATCAGCCCCAGCATTTT. Residues: CASSSTSGGSNQPQHF.

This chain links TRBV2 with TRBJ1-1; tentative D call: TRBD1 (6 bases). The CDR3 is 13 residues long. Trimming pared 6 bases from V and 2 bases from J, leaving 10 bases between. Germline V CDR1 and CDR2: SNHLY, FYNNEI. CDR3 residues: CASSQDSNTEAFF. The CDR3 region has the DNA TGTGCCAGCAGCCAGGACAGCAACACTGAAGCTTTCTTT.

This chain links TRBV11-3 with TRBJ2-5; 8 nucleotides match TRBD1. The CDR3 sequence is 15 residues long. CDR1 and CDR2 (germline): SGHNT, YENEEA. V was clipped by 4 bases and J by 0 bases; unmatched bases: 4. The CDR3 sequence is CASSSRTGNQETQYF. The CDR3 DNA follows: TGTGCCAGCAGCTCCCGGACAGGGAACCAAGAGACCCAGTACTTC.

The V gene is TRBV18, the J gene TRBJ2-7; 11 bases are a match to TRBD2. J lost 2 bases, V lost 2 bases, and 14 bases had no gene match. Germline CDR1 KGHSH, CDR2 LQKENI. The CDR3 totals 19 residues. The CDR3 DNA reads TGTGCCAGCTCACCAGGGCAACTAGCGGGAGCCACTGTAACCTACGAGCAGTACTTC. Translating gives CASSPGQLAGATVTYEQYF.

This clone has a single count. The rearrangement joins TRBV2 to TRBJ1-2; 7 bases match TRBD1. The CDR3 spans 18 residues. From germline, CDR1 is SNHLY and CDR2 FYNNEI. The ends lost 6 bases at V and 4 bases at J; junction bases unmatched: 20. This CDR3 is CASRPDRAGTGRRYGYTF. CDR3 in DNA: TGTGCCAGCAGACCCGACAGGGCCGGTACTGGAAGACGCTATGGCTACACCTTC.

The J gene is TRBJ2-1, the V gene TRBV28, with 10 positions matching TRBD1. The V segment lost 1 base and the J segment 0 bases; nucleotides outside the gene matches: 12. The CDR3 has 20 amino acids. Germline assignment: CDR1 MDHEN and CDR2 SYDVKM. CDR3 DNA sequence: TGTGCCAGCAGTTTATTCCGACAGGGGGCCCCCCTCGACTCCTACAATGAGCAGTTCTTC. Translated: CASSLFRQGAPLDSYNEQFF.

This sequence joins TRBV30 and TRBJ1-2; 10 bases map to TRBD1. V lost 4 bases, J lost 3 bases, and 5 bases stayed unmatched. This CDR3 contains 14 residues. Germline lookup yields CDR1 GTSNPN and CDR2 SVGIG (reference sequence). CDR3 sequence (DNA): TGTGCCTGGACTCCCGGGACAGGGGACTATGGCTACACCTTC. Its protein is CAWTPGTGDYGYTF.

The chain joins TRBV11-2 to TRBJ2-3; tentative D call: TRBD2 (6 bases). Looked up from germline, CDR1 is SGHAT and CDR2 is FQNNGV. There are 15 residues in the CDR3. Trimming removed 0 bases from V and 2 bases from J, with 9 bases in between. CDR3 amino acids: CASSLEGGDTDTQYF. DNA of the CDR3: TGTGCCAGCAGCTTAGAGGGGGGAGACACAGATACGCAGTATTTT.

Worth noting for this clone: The sample carries other DNA sequences with the same CDR3. V gene TRBV12-3 or TRBV12-4 combines with J gene TRBJ1-2, with D perhaps matching TRBD1 (5 bases). V lost 3 bases to trimming and J lost 4 bases, with 9 bases between them. The length of the CDR3 is 13 residues. Here the CDR3 reads CASSFQGGYGYTF. CDR3 in DNA: TGTGCCAGCAGTTTTCAGGGAGGCTATGGCTACACCTTC.

The chain uses TRBV27 and TRBJ2-3; 10 positions agree with TRBD2. Looked up from germline, CDR1 is MNHEY and CDR2 is SMNVEV (reference sequence). V was pared by 7 bases and J by 7 bases, with 11 bases of the junction left unmatched. This CDR3 is 15 amino acids long. The CDR3 DNA reads as TGTGCCAGCACCCATTCCCCTAGCGGGGGCAATACGCAGTATTTT. This encodes CASTHSPSGGNTQYF.

The V call is TRBV4-2, the J call TRBJ2-6; no clear D. The V end was cut by 0 bases, the J end by 0 bases, with 3 bases between. Per germline, CDR1 LGHNA and CDR2 YNFKEQ. CDR3 length equals 15 residues. CDR3 bases: TGTGCCAGCAGCCAAGACGGCTCTGGGGCCAACGTCCTGACTTTC. Translation: CASSQDGSGANVLTF.